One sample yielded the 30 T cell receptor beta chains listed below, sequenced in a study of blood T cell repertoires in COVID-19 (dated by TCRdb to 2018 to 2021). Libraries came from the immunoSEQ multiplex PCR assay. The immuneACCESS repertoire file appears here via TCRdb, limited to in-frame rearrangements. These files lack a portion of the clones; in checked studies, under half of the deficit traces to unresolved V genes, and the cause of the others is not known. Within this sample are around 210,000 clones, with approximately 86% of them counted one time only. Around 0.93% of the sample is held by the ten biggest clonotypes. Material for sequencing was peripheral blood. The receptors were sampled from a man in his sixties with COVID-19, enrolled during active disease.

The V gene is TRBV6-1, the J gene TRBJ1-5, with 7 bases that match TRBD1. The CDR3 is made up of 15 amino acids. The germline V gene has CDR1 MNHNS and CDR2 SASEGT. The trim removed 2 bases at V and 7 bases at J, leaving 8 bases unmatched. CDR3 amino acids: CASSEWGQNNQPQHF. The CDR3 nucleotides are TGTGCCAGCAGTGAATGGGGACAGAATAACCAGCCCCAGCATTTT.

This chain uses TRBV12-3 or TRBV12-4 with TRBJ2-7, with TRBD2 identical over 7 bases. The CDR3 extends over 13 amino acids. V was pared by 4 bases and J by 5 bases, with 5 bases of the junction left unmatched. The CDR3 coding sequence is TGTGCCAGCAGTTGGGGGGGAAACGACGAGCAGTACTTC. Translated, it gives CASSWGGNDEQYF.

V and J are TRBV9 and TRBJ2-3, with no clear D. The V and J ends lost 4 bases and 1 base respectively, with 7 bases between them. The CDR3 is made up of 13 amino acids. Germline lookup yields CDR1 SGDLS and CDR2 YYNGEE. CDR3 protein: CASSPHRTDTQYF. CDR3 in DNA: TGTGCCAGCAGCCCACACCGCACAGATACGCAGTATTTT.

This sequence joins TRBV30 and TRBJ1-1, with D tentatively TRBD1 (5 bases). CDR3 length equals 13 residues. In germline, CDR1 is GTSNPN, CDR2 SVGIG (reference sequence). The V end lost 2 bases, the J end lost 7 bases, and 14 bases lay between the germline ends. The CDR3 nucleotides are TGTGCCTGGAGTTCCGGGGGAACACTTGAAGCTTTCTTT. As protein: CAWSSGGTLEAFF.

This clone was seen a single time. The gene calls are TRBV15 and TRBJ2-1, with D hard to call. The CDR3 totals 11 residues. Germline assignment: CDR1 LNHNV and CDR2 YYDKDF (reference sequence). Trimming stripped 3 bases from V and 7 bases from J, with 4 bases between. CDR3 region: CATSRLNEQFF. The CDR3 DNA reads TGTGCCACCAGCAGGCTAAATGAGCAGTTCTTC.

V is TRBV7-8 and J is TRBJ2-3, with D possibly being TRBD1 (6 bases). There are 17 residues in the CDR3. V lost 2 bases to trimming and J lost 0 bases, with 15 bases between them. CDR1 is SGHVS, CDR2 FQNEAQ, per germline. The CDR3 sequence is CASSLLPGQPSTDTQYF. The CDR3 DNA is TGTGCCAGCAGCTTACTTCCAGGACAGCCAAGCACAGATACGCAGTATTTT.

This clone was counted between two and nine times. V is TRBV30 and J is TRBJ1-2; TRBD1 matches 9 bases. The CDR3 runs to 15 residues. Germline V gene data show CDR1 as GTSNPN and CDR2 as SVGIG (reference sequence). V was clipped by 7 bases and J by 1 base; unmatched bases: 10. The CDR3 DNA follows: TGTGCCTCCACGGACAGGGGATTGGGTAACTATGGCTACACCTTC. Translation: CASTDRGLGNYGYTF.

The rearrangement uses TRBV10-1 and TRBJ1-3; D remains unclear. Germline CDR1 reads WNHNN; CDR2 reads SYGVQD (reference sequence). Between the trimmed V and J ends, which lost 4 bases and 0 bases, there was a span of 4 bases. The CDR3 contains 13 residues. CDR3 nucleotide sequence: TGCGCCAGCAGTGGAGTCTCTGGAAACACCATATATTTT. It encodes CASSGVSGNTIYF.

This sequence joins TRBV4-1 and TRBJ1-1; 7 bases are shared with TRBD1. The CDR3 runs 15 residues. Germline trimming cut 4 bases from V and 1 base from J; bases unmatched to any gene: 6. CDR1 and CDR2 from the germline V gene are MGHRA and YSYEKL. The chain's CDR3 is CASSLQQGPNTEAFF. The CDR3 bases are TGCGCCAGCAGCCTTCAACAGGGGCCGAACACTGAAGCTTTCTTT.

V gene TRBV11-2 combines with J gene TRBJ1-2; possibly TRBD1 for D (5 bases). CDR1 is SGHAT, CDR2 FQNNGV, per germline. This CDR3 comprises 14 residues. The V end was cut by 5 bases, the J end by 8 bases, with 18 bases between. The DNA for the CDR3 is TGTGCCAGCAGCCCGAGCGCAGGGTTCTTAGGCTACACCTTC. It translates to CASSPSAGFLGYTF.

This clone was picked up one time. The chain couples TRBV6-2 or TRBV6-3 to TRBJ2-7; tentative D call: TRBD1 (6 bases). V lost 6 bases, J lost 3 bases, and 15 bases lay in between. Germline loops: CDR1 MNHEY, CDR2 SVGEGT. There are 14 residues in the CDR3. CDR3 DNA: TGTGCCAGCAGCCTTACCGCAGGGGTCTACGAGCAGTACTTC. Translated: CASSLTAGVYEQYF.

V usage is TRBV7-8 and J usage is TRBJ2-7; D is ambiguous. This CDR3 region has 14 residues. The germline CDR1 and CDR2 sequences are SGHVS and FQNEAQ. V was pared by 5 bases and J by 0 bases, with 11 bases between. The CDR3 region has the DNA TGTGCCAGCAGCGTACAGCCTAACTCCTACGAGCAGTACTTC. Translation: CASSVQPNSYEQYF.

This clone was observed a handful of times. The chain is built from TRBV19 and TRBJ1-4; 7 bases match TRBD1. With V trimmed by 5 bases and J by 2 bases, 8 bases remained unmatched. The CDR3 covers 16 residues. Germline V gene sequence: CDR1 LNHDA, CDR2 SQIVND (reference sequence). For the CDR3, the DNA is TGTGCCAGTAGTTCACGCAGGGGGATGACTAATGAAAAACTGTTTTTT. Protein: CASSSRRGMTNEKLFF.

The chain's CDR3 is CATSDLDSPPRGYTF. The CDR3 coding sequence is TGTGCCACCAGTGATTTGGACAGTCCACCGCGGGGCTACACCTTC. This chain uses TRBV24-1 with TRBJ1-2; D is perhaps TRBD1 (5 bases). CDR3 length equals 15 residues. CDR1 and CDR2 from the germline V gene are KGHDR and SFDVKD. V was cut by 0 bases and J by 8 bases, with 15 bases left in between.

The CDR3 nucleotides read TGTGCCAGCAGTGAGGGGGGAATGAACGAGCAGTACTTC. It codes for CASSEGGMNEQYF. The chain uses TRBV2 and TRBJ2-7, with TRBD2 as a possible D gene (6 bases). Trimming pared 3 bases from V and 5 bases from J, leaving 11 bases between. The CDR3 consists of 13 residues. Germline assignment: CDR1 SNHLY and CDR2 FYNNEI.

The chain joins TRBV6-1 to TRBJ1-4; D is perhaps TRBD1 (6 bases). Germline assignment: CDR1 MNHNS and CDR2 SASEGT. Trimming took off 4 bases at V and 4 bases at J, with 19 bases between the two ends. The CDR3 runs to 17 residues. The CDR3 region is CASSAGTSRSGNEKLFF. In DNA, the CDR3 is TGTGCCAGCAGTGCCGGGACATCGAGGTCGGGTAATGAAAAACTGTTTTTT.

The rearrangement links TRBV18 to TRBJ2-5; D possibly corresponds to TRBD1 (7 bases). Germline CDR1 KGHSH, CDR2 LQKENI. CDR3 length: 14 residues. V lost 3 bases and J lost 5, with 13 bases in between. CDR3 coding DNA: TGTGCCAGCTCACCTCAGGGGGGTCGGGAGACCCAGTACTTC. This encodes CASSPQGGRETQYF.

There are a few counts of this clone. The chain's CDR3 is CSASSAGISVRNSPLHF. CDR3 bases: TGCAGTGCTAGTTCTGCGGGCATATCAGTGAGGAATTCACCCCTCCACTTT. This chain connects TRBV20-1 to TRBJ1-6; no firm D call. Germline CDR1 is DFQATT and CDR2 is SNEGSKA (reference sequence). There are 17 residues in the CDR3. V lost 3 bases and J lost 7, with 22 bases in between.

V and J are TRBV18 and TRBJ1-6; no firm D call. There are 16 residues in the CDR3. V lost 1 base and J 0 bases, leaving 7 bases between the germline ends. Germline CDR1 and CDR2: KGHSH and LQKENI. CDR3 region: CASSPQMSSYNSPLHF. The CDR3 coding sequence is TGTGCCAGCTCACCACAGATGAGCTCCTATAATTCACCCCTCCACTTT. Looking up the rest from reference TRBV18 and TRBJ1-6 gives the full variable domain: NAGVMQNPRHLVRRRGQEARLRCSPMKGHSHVYWYRQLPEEGLKFMVYLQKENIIDESGMPKERFSAEFPKEGPSILRIQQVVRGDSAAYFCASSPQMSSYNSPLHFGNGTRLTVT.

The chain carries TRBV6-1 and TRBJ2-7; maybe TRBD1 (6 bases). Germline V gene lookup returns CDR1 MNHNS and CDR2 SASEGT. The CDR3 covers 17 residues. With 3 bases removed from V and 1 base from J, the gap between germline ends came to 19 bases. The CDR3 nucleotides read TGTGCCAGCAGTGAGCGCCCAGGGGAGTTTGGGTCCTACGAGCAGTACTTC. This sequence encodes CASSERPGEFGSYEQYF.

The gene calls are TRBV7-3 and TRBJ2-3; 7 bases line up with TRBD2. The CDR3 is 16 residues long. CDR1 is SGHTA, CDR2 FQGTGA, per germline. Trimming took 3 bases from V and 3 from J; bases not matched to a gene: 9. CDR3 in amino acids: CASSLGGRDGTDTQYF. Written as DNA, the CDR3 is TGTGCCAGCAGCTTGGGAGGGCGGGACGGAACAGATACGCAGTATTTT.

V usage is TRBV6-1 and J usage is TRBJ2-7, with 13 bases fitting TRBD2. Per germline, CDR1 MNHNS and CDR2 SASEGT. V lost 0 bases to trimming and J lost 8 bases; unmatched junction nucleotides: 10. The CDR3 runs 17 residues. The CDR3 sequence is CASSEALRLAGGRQQYF. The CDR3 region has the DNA TGTGCCAGCAGTGAAGCCCTTCGACTAGCGGGAGGCCGGCAGCAGTACTTC.

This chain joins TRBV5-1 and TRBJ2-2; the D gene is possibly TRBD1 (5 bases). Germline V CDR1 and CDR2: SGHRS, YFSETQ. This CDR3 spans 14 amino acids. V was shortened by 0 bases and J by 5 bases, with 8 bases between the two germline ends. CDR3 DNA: TGCGCCAGCAGCTTGGACAGGAGTACCGGGGAGCTGTTTTTT. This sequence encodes CASSLDRSTGELFF.

Here the CDR3 reads CASSQALFPAEGYTF. CDR3 in DNA: TGCGCCAGCAGCCAGGCCCTCTTCCCGGCGGAAGGCTACACCTTC. The genes are TRBV4-3 and TRBJ1-2; D is unclear. The ends were cut back, 3 bases at V and 8 bases at J, with 19 bases in the middle. The CDR3 has 15 residues. The germline gives CDR1 LGHNA, CDR2 YSLEER.

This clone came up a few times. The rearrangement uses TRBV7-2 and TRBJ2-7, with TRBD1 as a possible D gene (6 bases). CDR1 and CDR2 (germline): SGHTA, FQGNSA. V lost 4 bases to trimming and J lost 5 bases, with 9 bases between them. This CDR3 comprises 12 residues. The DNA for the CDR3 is TGTGCCAGCAGCTACGGGACAAACGAGCAGTACTTC. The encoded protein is CASSYGTNEQYF.

DNA for the CDR3: TGTGCCAGCTCGCGGGCACCCGGGGAGCTGTTTTTT. Protein: CASSRAPGELFF. The chain combines TRBV6-5 with TRBJ2-2, with a tentative D call TRBD2 (5 bases). Trimming took 8 bases from V and 6 from J, leaving 10 bases between them. This CDR3 region has 12 residues. CDR1 MNHEY and CDR2 SVGAGI come from the germline V gene.

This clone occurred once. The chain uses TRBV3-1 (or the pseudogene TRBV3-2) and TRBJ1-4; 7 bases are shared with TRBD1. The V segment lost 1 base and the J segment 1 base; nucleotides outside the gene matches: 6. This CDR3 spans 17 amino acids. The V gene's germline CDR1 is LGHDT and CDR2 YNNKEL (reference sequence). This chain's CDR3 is CASSQARPGGTNEKLFF. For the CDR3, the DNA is TGTGCCAGCAGCCAAGCCCGCCCAGGGGGAACTAATGAAAAACTGTTTTTT.

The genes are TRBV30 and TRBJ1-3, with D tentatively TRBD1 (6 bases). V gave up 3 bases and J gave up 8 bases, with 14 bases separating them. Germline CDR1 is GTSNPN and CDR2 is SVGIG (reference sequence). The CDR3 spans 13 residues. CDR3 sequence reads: CAWRKTGTDTIYF. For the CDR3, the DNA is TGTGCCTGGAGGAAAACAGGGACGGACACCATATATTTT.

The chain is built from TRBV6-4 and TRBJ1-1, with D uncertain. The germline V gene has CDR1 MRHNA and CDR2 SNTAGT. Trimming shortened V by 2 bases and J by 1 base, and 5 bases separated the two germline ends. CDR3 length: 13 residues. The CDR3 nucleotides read TGTGCCAGCAGTGACGGAGAGAACACTGAAGCTTTCTTT. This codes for CASSDGENTEAFF.

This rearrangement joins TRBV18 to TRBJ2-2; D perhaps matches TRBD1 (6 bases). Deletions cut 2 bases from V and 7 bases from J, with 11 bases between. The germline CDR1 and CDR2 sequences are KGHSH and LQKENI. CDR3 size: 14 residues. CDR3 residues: CASSPNRANGELFF. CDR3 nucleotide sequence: TGTGCCAGCTCACCAAACAGGGCCAACGGGGAGCTGTTTTTT. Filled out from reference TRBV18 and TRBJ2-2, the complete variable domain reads NAGVMQNPRHLVRRRGQEARLRCSPMKGHSHVYWYRQLPEEGLKFMVYLQKENIIDESGMPKERFSAEFPKEGPSILRIQQVVRGDSAAYFCASSPNRANGELFFGEGSRLTVL.